These T cell receptor beta chains were read from a single sample in a study of PD-L1 blockade in urothelial cancer. TCRdb keeps only in-frame clones here, not all; method: immunoSEQ multiplex PCR. The sample includes roughly 67,000 clones, 70% to 90% of them seen just once. The sample here was PBMCs, taken around atezolizumab (anti-PD-L1) treatment. These receptors all come from a man aged 55-75 years with urothelial cancer. The CDR3 runs from the conserved cysteine through the conserved F or W. The order of the fields is CDR3 protein, J gene, V gene, clone size. Expanded clones are given a class, and other clones once, few, many or no size at all.

CDR3aa: CASGPGVNTGELFF; j_gene: TRBJ2-2; v_gene: TRBV30; abundance: .
CDR3aa: CASSSGTGSYEQYF; j_gene: TRBJ2-7; v_gene: TRBV19; abundance: .
CDR3aa: CASSDGQGAKTLFF; j_gene: TRBJ1-4; v_gene: TRBV4-3; abundance: .
CDR3aa: CASSQYRGRGSPLHF; j_gene: TRBJ1-6; v_gene: TRBV14; abundance: .
CDR3aa: CASSMGLAGYQETQYF; j_gene: TRBJ2-5; v_gene: TRBV19; abundance: .
CDR3aa: CASGRTGSGTEAFF; j_gene: TRBJ1-1; v_gene: TRBV5-1; abundance: .
CDR3aa: CASSPSQRGGDTGELFF; j_gene: TRBJ2-2; v_gene: TRBV11-2; abundance: .
CDR3aa: CASSVGEGNEKLFF; j_gene: TRBJ1-4; v_gene: TRBV9; abundance: .
CDR3aa: CAISAPGQWEQYF; j_gene: TRBJ2-7; v_gene: TRBV10-3; abundance: few
CDR3aa: CSVERHENTEAFF; j_gene: TRBJ1-1; v_gene: TRBV29-1; abundance: .
CDR3aa: CASSPDRDNRQYF; j_gene: TRBJ2-7; v_gene: TRBV18; abundance: .
CDR3aa: CASSRRYGYTF; j_gene: TRBJ1-2; v_gene: TRBV28; abundance: .
CDR3aa: CASSQDVTQETQYF; j_gene: TRBJ2-5; v_gene: TRBV4-3; abundance: few
CDR3aa: CASKSGNKNTGELFF; j_gene: TRBJ2-2; v_gene: TRBV2; abundance: .
CDR3aa: CASSFLGTGDGYTF; j_gene: TRBJ1-2; v_gene: TRBV13; abundance: few
CDR3aa: CASSLQGAFETQYF; j_gene: TRBJ2-5; v_gene: TRBV27; abundance: .
CDR3aa: CASRYVAGGPSDTQYF; j_gene: TRBJ2-3; v_gene: TRBV7-8; abundance: .
CDR3aa: CATSRRVAGNNEQFF; j_gene: TRBJ2-1; v_gene: TRBV15; abundance: .
CDR3aa: CASASGQGGNEQFF; j_gene: TRBJ2-1; v_gene: TRBV12-5; abundance: .
CDR3aa: CASSRSGGAGDEQFF; j_gene: TRBJ2-1; v_gene: TRBV6-4; abundance: .
CDR3aa: CSVRRMERDTEAFF; j_gene: TRBJ1-1; v_gene: TRBV29-1; abundance: .
CDR3aa: CASRISLASDTGELFF; j_gene: TRBJ2-2; v_gene: TRBV5-1; abundance: once
CDR3aa: CASSLQSPANTGELFF; j_gene: TRBJ2-2; v_gene: TRBV7-3; abundance: .
CDR3aa: CASSPGLAGVRLYNEQFF; j_gene: TRBJ2-1; v_gene: TRBV4-3; abundance: .
CDR3aa: CASSSTALAGGLNEQFF; j_gene: TRBJ2-1; v_gene: TRBV11-2; abundance: .
CDR3aa: CASSLEGASGANVLTF; j_gene: TRBJ2-6; v_gene: TRBV5-1; abundance: .
CDR3aa: CAWSRGGNGNTIYF; j_gene: TRBJ1-3; v_gene: TRBV30; abundance: .